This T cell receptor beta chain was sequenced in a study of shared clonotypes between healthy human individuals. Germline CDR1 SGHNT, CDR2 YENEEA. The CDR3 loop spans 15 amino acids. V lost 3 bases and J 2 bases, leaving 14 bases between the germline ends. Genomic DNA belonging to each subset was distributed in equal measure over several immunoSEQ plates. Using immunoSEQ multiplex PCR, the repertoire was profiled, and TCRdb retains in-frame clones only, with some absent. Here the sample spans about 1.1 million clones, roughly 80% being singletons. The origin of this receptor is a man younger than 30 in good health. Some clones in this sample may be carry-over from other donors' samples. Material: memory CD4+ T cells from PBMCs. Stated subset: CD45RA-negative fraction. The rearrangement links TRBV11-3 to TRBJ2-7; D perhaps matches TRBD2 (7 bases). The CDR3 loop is CASSLRGGGAYEQYF. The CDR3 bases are TGTGCCAGCAGCTTGAGAGGGGGGGGCGCCTACGAGCAGTACTTC.